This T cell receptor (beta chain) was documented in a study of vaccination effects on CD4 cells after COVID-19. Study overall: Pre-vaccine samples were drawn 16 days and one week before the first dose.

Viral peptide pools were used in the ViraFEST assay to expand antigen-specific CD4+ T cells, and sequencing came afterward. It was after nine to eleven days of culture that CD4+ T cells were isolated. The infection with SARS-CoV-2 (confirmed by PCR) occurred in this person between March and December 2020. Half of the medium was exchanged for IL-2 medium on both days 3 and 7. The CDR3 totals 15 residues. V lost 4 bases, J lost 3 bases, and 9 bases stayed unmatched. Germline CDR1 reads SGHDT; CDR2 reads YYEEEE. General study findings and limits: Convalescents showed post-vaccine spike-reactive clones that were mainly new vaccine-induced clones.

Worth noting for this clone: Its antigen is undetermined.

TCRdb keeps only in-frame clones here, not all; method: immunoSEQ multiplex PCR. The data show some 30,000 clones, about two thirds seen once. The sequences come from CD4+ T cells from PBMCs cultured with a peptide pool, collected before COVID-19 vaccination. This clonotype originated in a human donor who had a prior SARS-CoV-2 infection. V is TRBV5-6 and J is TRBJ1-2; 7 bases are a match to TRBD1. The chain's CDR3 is CASSPIGTVYYGYTF. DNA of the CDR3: TGTGCCAGCAGCCCAATCGGGACAGTTTACTATGGCTACACCTTC.